This T cell receptor beta chain was recorded in a study of CD8+ T cells in alopecia areata. Study conclusions and caveats: For baseline CD8+ expansion, any link to response stays uncertain with one nonresponder. Tofacitinib significantly reduced both scalp clonality and expanded CD8+ clones among the top 100. Many expanded lesional clones stayed in scalp and blood while on tofacitinib.

Following extraction, RNA underwent reverse transcription to cDNA, which served as the sequencing template. Assay: immunoSEQ multiplex PCR; the TCRdb copy retains only in-frame clones and omits some. The sample includes over 100,000 clones, 50% to 75% of them seen just once. V lost 4 bases to trimming and J lost 6 bases; unmatched junction nucleotides: 9. Germline-derived CDR1 and CDR2 are MGHRA and YSYEKL. The CDR3 spans 15 residues. Remarks on this clone: As yet, its antigen is unknown.

The treatment denotes: oral pan-JAK inhibitor, 5-10 mg twice daily. Researchers gathered lesional scalp punch biopsies and peripheral blood from patients with alopecia areata. The specimen comprised CD8+ T cells sorted from blood, sampled at week 24, from a patient treated with tofacitinib. This sequence originates from a human donor with alopecia areata. The chain uses TRBV4-1 and TRBJ1-2, with TRBD1 matching 9 bases. This CDR3 is CASSRGTGTAHGYTF. The DNA of the CDR3 is TGCGCCAGCAGCCGTGGGACAGGGACGGCCCATGGCTACACCTTC.